The T cell receptor beta chain described here comes from a study of blood T cell repertoires in COVID-19. Across the study: Collection of acute and convalescent COVID-19 samples took place in the United States, Italy and Spain. T cells, B-cell-depleted T cells, or PBMCs supplied cDNA or gDNA.

This clone was recorded once. Cohort 3 recovery required two negative PCRs, clearance, or symptom resolution. This table comes from immunoSEQ multiplex PCR, and its TCRdb copy is limited to in-frame clones, with some not included. The table shows just over 150,000 clones, with more than 75% occurring only once. V lost 5 bases, J lost 7 bases, and 9 bases stayed unmatched. In germline, CDR1 is MGHDK, CDR2 SYGVNS. This CDR3 contains 15 residues. The receptor was derived from a woman between 50 and 59 years old who had recovered from COVID-19. The chain is built from TRBV25-1 and TRBJ1-4; 8 bases line up with TRBD1. The sample comprised PBMCs or T cells enriched from blood (not recorded which). CDR3 protein: CASSTWTGLGEKLFF. Here the CDR3 DNA reads TGTGCCAGCAGTACTTGGACAGGGTTAGGTGAAAAACTGTTTTTT.